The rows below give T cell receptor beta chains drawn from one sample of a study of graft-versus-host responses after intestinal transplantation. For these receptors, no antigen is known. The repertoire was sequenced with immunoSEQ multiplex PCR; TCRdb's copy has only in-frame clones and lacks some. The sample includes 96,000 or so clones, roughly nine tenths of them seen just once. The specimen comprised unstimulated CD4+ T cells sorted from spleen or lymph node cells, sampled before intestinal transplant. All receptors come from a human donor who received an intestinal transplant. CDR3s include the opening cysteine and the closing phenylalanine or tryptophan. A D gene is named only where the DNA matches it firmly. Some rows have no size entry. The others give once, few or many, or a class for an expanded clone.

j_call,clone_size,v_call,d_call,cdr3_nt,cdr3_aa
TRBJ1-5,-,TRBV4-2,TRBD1,TGTGCCAGCAGCCAGGTGACAGGGGGCAGCCAGCCCCAGCATTTT,CASSQVTGGSQPQHF
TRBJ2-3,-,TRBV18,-,TGTGCCAGCTCACCACCGAATGGACAGCGCACAGATACGCAGTATTTT,CASSPPNGQRTDTQYF
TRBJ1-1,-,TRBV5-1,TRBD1,TGCGCCAGCTTCCGGGACAGGCCTAAGGGGAGGATGAACACTGAAGCTTTCTTT,CASFRDRPKGRMNTEAFF
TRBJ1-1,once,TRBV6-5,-,TGTGCCAGCAGATACGATCAGGGTACCGCTGAAGCTTTCTTT,CASRYDQGTAEAFF
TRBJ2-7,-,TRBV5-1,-,TGCGCCAGCAGCCCGGGTTACGAGCAGTACTTC,CASSPGYEQYF
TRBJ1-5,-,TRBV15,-,TGTGCCACCAGCAGAGATTGGGGGGTAGATCAGCCCCAGCATTTT,CATSRDWGVDQPQHF
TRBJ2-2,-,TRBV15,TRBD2,TGTGCCACCAGCAGAGATAAGCGGGAGGGAATCGGGGAGCTGTTTTTT,CATSRDKREGIGELFF
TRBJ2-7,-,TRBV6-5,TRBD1,TGTGCCAGCAGTTCGGGCAGGGGGTACGAGCAGTACTTC,CASSSGRGYEQYF
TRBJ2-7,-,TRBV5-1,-,TGCGCCAGCAGCTTCTCGAGCGGTCCCACGGGAGCATACGAGCAGTACTTC,CASSFSSGPTGAYEQYF
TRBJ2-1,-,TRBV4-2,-,TGTGCCAGCAGCCAACTAGGGGGGGGAGGGTCCTACAATGAGCAGTTCTTC,CASSQLGGGGSYNEQFF
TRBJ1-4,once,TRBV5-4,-,TGTGCCAGCAGCTTGAGAGTGCGGGACTCCACTAATGAAAAACTGTTTTTT,CASSLRVRDSTNEKLFF
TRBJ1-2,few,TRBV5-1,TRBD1,TGCGCCAGCAGCTTGGGGACAGGGGTCTATGGCTACACCTTC,CASSLGTGVYGYTF